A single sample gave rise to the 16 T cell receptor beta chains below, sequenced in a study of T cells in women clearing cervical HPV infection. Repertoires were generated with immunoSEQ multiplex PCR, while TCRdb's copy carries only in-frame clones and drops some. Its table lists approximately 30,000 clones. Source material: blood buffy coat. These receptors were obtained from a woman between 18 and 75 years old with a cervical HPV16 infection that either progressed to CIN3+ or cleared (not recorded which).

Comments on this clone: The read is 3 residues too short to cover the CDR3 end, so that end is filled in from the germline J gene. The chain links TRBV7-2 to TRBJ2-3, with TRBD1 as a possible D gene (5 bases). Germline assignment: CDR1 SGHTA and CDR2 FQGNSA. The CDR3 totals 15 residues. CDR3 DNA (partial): TGTGCCAGCAGCTTAGGACAGAATAGCAATCAGCCG. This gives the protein CASSLGQNSNQP. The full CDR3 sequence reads CASSLGQNSNQPQYF.

The sequenced CDR3 bases are TGTGCCAGTAGTCGGGGCAGGGGGTTACTCCTTCACGGTCAGCCG. Translating it yields CASSRGRGLLLHGQP. The CDR3, in full, reads CASSRGRGLLLHGQPQYF. J is TRBJ2-3 and V is TRBV19; 7 nucleotides agree with TRBD1. The CDR3 goes on 3 residues after the read ends, and that part is filled in from the germline J gene. From germline, CDR1 is LNHDA and CDR2 SQIVND (reference sequence). CDR3 length equals 18 residues.

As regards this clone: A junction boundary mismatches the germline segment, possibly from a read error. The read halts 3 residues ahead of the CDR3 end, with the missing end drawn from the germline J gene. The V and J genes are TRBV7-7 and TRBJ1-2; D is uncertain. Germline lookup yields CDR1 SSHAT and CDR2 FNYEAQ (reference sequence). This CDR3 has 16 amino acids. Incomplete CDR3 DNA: TGTGCTAGCAGCTTAGCCGGGCTAGCGGGTCACAATGAC. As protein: CASSLAGLAGHND. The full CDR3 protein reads CASSLAGLAGHNDYTF.

The DNA read from the CDR3 is TGTGCCAGTAGTATATCGTCCCGTAGAGATGAG. Protein sequence: CASSISSRRDE. The entire CDR3 protein reads CASSISSRRDEAFF. The J gene is TRBJ1-1, the V gene TRBV19, with D unresolved. The read falls 3 residues short of the CDR3 end, and the missing part is taken from the germline J gene. Per germline, CDR1 LNHDA and CDR2 SQIVND (reference sequence). The CDR3 sequence is 14 residues long.

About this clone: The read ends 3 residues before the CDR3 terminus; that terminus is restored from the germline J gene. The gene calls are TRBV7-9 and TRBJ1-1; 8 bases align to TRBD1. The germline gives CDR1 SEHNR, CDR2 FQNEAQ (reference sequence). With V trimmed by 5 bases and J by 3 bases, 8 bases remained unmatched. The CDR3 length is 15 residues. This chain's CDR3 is CASSPGQGRDTEAFF. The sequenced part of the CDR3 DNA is TGTGCCAGCAGCCCAGGACAGGGTAGGGACACTGAA.

This CDR3 reads CASSLQGIDGDTQYF. CDR3 bases read: TGCGCCAGCAGCTTGCAGGGGATAGATGGAGATACG. The chain recombines TRBV5-1 with TRBJ2-3, with D perhaps matching TRBD1 (6 bases). Read sequence stops 3 residues before the CDR3 end, and the germline J gene provides the missing end. Trimming pared 1 base from V and 5 bases from J, leaving 14 bases between. CDR3 size: 15 residues. From germline, CDR1 is SGHRS and CDR2 YFSETQ.

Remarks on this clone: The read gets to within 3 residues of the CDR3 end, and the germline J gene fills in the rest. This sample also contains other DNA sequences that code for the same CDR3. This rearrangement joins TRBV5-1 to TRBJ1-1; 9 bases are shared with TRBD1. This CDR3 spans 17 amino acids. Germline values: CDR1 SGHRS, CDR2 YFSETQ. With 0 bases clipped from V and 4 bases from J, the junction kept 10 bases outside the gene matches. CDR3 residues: CASSLVGTGLLSTEAFF. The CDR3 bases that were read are TGCGCCAGCAGCTTGGTGGGGACAGGGTTGTTGAGCACTGAA.

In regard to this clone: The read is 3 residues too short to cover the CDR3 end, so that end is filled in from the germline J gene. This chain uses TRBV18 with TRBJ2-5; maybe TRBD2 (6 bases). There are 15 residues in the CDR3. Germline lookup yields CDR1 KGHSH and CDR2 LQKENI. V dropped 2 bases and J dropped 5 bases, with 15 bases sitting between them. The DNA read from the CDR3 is TGTGCCAGCTCACCAGGTGGGGGGACCAGGGAGACC. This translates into CASSPGGGTRET. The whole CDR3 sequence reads CASSPGGGTRETQYF.

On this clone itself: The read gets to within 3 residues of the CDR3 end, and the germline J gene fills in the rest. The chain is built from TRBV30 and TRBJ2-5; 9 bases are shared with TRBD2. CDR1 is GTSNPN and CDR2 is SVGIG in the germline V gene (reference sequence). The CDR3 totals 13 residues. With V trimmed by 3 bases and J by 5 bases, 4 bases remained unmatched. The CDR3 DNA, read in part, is TGTGCCTGGAGGAAGCGGGGGGCGGAGACC. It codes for CAWRKRGAET. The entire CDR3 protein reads CAWRKRGAETQYF.

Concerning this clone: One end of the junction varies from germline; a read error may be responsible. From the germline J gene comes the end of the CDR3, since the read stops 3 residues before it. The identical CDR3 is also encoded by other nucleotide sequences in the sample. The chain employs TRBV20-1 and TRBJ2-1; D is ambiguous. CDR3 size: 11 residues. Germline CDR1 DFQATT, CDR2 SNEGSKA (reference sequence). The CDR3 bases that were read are TGCAGCGCTAGAGACGTTAATGAG. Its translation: CSARDVNE. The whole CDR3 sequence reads CSARDVNEQFF.

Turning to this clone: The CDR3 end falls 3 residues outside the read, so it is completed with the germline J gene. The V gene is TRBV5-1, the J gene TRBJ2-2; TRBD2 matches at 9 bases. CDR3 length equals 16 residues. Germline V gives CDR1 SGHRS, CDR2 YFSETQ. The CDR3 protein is CASSSSGDSGANVLFF. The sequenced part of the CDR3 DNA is TGCGCCAGCAGCTCTAGCGGGGACTCTGGGGCCAACGTG.

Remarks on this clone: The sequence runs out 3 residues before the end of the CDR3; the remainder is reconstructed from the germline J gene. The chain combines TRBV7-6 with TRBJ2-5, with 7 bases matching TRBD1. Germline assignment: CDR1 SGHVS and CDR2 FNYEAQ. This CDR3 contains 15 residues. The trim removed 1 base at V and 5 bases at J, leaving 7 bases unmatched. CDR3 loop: CASSLGQGNGETQYF. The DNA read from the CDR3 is TGTGCCAGCAGCTTAGGACAGGGTAACGGGGAGACC.

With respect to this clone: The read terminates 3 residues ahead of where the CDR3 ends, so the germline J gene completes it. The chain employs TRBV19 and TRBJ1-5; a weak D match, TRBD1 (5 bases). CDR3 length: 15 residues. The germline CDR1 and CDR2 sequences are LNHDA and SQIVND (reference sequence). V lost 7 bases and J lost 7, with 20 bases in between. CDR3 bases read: TGTGCCAGTAAATCAATCCCTCAGGGATGGCAGCCC. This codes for CASKSIPQGWQP. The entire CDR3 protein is CASKSIPQGWQPQHF.

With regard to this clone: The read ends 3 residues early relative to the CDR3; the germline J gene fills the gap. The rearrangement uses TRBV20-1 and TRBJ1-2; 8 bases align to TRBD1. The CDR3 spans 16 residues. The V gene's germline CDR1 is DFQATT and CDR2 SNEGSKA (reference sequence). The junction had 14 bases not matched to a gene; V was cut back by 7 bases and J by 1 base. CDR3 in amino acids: CSVNGRTGKFNYGYTF. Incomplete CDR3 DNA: TGCAGTGTCAATGGGAGGACAGGGAAATTTAACTATGGC.

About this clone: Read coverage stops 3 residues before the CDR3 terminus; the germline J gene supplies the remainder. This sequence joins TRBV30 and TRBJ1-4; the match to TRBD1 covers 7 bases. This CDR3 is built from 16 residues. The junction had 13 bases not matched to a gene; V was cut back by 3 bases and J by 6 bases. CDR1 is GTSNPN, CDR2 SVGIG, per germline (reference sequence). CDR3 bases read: TGTGCCTGGAGACACTACTGGGGGGACAGTGATGAAAAA. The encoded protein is CAWRHYWGDSDEK. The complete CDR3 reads CAWRHYWGDSDEKLFF.

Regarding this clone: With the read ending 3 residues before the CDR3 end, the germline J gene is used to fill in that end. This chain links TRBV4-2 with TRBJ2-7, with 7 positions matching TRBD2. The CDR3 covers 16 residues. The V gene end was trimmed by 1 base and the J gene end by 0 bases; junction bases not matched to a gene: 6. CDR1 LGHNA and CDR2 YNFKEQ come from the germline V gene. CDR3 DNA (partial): TGTGCCAGCAGCCAAGGGCCCCTAGCGGACTCCTACGAG. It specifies CASSQGPLADSYE. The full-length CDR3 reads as CASSQGPLADSYEQYF.